These T cell receptor beta chains were read from a single sample in a study of read filtering for tumor transcriptome and immune sequencing. TCRdb re-analysed the reads in MiXCR, keeping a single row per CDR3 protein. The sample holds 50,000 to 65,000 distinct CDR3 sequences; around 19% are singletons and the top ten take approximately 11%. The sample consisted of a population of CD138-negative cells sorted from bone marrow. These receptors all come from a donor at least 40 years old with multiple myeloma. The CDR3 runs from the conserved cysteine through the conserved F or W. The D gene is left open where the match is weak. The size entry is marked missing in some rows and otherwise reads once, few, many or a size class.

d_call: NA; clone_size: NA; j_call: TRBJ2-5; v_call: TRBV20-1; cdr3_aa: CSASRESHQETQYF; cdr3_nt: TGCAGTGCTAGCCGGGAATCTCACCAAGAGACCCAGTACTTC
d_call: NA; clone_size: many; j_call: TRBJ1-1; v_call: TRBV11-2; cdr3_aa: CASSPGLGSTMMNTEAFF; cdr3_nt: TGTGCCAGCAGCCCCGGGTTGGGGTCGACCATGATGAACACTGAAGCTTTCTTT
d_call: NA; clone_size: many; j_call: TRBJ2-7; v_call: TRBV11-2; cdr3_aa: CASSYLRFTPYEQYF; cdr3_nt: TGTGCCAGCAGCTACCTCAGGTTTACCCCCTACGAGCAGTACTTC
d_call: NA; clone_size: NA; j_call: TRBJ2-7; v_call: TRBV7-8; cdr3_aa: CASSLVTYKQYF; cdr3_nt: TGTGCCAGCAGCTTAGTGACCTACAAGCAGTACTTC
d_call: TRBD1; clone_size: many; j_call: TRBJ2-5; v_call: TRBV7-6; cdr3_aa: CASSSYSGQQETQYF; cdr3_nt: TGTGCCAGCAGCTCATATTCGGGACAGCAAGAGACCCAGTACTTC
d_call: TRBD2; clone_size: many; j_call: TRBJ2-5; v_call: TRBV6-2/TRBV6-3; cdr3_aa: CASCLPGGSWQETQYF; cdr3_nt: TGTGCCAGCTGTTTGCCCGGCGGGAGTTGGCAAGAGACCCAGTACTTC
d_call: NA; clone_size: many; j_call: TRBJ1-1; v_call: TRBV27; cdr3_aa: CASGGRTMTEAFF; cdr3_nt: TGTGCCAGCGGGGGAAGGACGATGACTGAAGCTTTCTTT
d_call: NA; clone_size: NA; j_call: TRBJ2-4; v_call: TRBV5-4; cdr3_aa: CASSYRTLDKNIQYF; cdr3_nt: TGTGCCAGCAGCTACAGGACATTGGACAAAAACATTCAGTACTTC
d_call: NA; clone_size: many; j_call: TRBJ2-6; v_call: TRBV3-1; cdr3_aa: CASRGSGANVLTF; cdr3_nt: TGTGCCAGCCGGGGTTCTGGGGCCAACGTCCTGACTTTC
d_call: TRBD1; clone_size: NA; j_call: TRBJ2-7; v_call: TRBV5-1; cdr3_aa: CASSLGDRTYEQYF; cdr3_nt: TGCGCCAGCAGCTTGGGGGACAGGACCTACGAGCAGTACTTC
d_call: TRBD1; clone_size: many; j_call: TRBJ1-2; v_call: TRBV24-1; cdr3_aa: CATSSGTGYDGYTF; cdr3_nt: TGTGCCACCAGTTCCGGGACAGGGTATGATGGCTACACCTTC
d_call: NA; clone_size: NA; j_call: TRBJ2-1; v_call: TRBV18; cdr3_aa: CASSLRQLLHNEQFF; cdr3_nt: TGTGCCAGCTCACTAAGACAACTATTACACAATGAGCAGTTCTTC
d_call: TRBD2; clone_size: few; j_call: TRBJ2-5; v_call: TRBV7-2; cdr3_aa: CASSLSRLASGAQETQYF; cdr3_nt: TGTGCCAGCAGCTTATCTAGGCTGGCTAGCGGAGCACAAGAGACCCAGTACTTC
d_call: NA; clone_size: many; j_call: TRBJ1-2; v_call: TRBV7-8; cdr3_aa: CASSLRRVSSGDGYTF; cdr3_nt: TGTGCCAGCAGCTTAAGGAGGGTCAGCTCAGGAGATGGCTACACCTTC
d_call: NA; clone_size: many; j_call: TRBJ2-1; v_call: TRBV7-3; cdr3_aa: CASSLRGGVEQFF; cdr3_nt: TGTGCCAGCAGCTTAAGAGGCGGAGTTGAGCAGTTCTTC
d_call: TRBD1; clone_size: NA; j_call: TRBJ2-7; v_call: TRBV20-1; cdr3_aa: CSAMGQVFSYEQHF; cdr3_nt: TGCAGTGCTATGGGACAGGTGTTCTCCTACGAGCAGCACTTC
d_call: NA; clone_size: few; j_call: TRBJ1-1; v_call: TRBV28; cdr3_aa: CASRLPYQGSGTEAFF; cdr3_nt: TGTGCCAGCAGACTTCCATACCAGGGGTCGGGGACTGAAGCTTTCTTT
d_call: NA; clone_size: many; j_call: TRBJ1-1; v_call: TRBV18; cdr3_aa: CASSPPGRLSTEAFF; cdr3_nt: TGTGCCAGCTCACCACCGGGCAGGTTAAGCACTGAAGCTTTCTTT
d_call: NA; clone_size: many; j_call: TRBJ2-7; v_call: TRBV7-9; cdr3_aa: CASSLSNYEQYF; cdr3_nt: TGTGCCAGCAGCTTATCAAACTACGAGCAGTACTTC
d_call: NA; clone_size: NA; j_call: TRBJ2-2; v_call: TRBV19; cdr3_aa: CASSRPSGTDTGELFF; cdr3_nt: TGTGCCAGTAGTAGGCCCAGCGGCACGGACACCGGGGAGCTGTTTTTT
d_call: TRBD1; clone_size: many; j_call: TRBJ2-1; v_call: TRBV12-3/TRBV12-4; cdr3_aa: CASRTDRGNEQFF; cdr3_nt: TGTGCCAGCAGAACCGACAGGGGCAATGAGCAGTTCTTC
d_call: NA; clone_size: many; j_call: TRBJ2-7; v_call: TRBV10-2; cdr3_aa: CASSEGDEQYF; cdr3_nt: TGCGCCAGCAGTGAAGGGGACGAGCAGTACTTC
d_call: NA; clone_size: many; j_call: TRBJ2-1; v_call: TRBV6-2/TRBV6-3; cdr3_aa: CASSYGGGGQHEQFF; cdr3_nt: TGTGCCAGCAGTTACGGTGGGGGAGGTCAACATGAGCAGTTCTTC
d_call: NA; clone_size: NA; j_call: TRBJ1-1; v_call: TRBV30; cdr3_aa: CAWSGGALKEAFF; cdr3_nt: TGTGCCTGGAGTGGGGGGGCACTGAAAGAAGCTTTCTTT
d_call: NA; clone_size: NA; j_call: TRBJ2-2; v_call: TRBV7-9; cdr3_aa: CVSSLLRPNTGELFF; cdr3_nt: TGTGTCAGCAGCCTCCTGCGGCCGAACACCGGGGAGCTGTTTTTT
d_call: NA; clone_size: few; j_call: TRBJ1-2; v_call: TRBV28; cdr3_aa: CASSLGDIYGYTF; cdr3_nt: TGTGCCAGCAGTTTGGGGGACATCTATGGCTACACCTTC
d_call: TRBD2; clone_size: many; j_call: TRBJ2-1; v_call: TRBV10-3; cdr3_aa: CAITTGTSGSDEQFF; cdr3_nt: TGTGCCATCACCACCGGGACTAGCGGGAGCGATGAGCAGTTCTTC
d_call: TRBD1; clone_size: many; j_call: TRBJ2-2; v_call: TRBV7-9; cdr3_aa: CASSHGQGRNTGELFF; cdr3_nt: TGTGCCAGCAGCCACGGACAGGGAAGGAACACCGGGGAGCTGTTTTTT
d_call: TRBD1; clone_size: many; j_call: TRBJ2-3; v_call: TRBV11-2; cdr3_aa: CASSSHALRTGADTQYF; cdr3_nt: TGTGCCAGCAGCTCACATGCCCTGCGGACAGGGGCAGATACGCAGTATTTT
d_call: NA; clone_size: many; j_call: TRBJ2-1; v_call: TRBV2; cdr3_aa: CASSVSGVDDNEQFF; cdr3_nt: TGTGCCAGCAGTGTATCGGGAGTCGACGACAATGAGCAGTTCTTC
d_call: NA; clone_size: many; j_call: TRBJ1-1; v_call: TRBV5-5; cdr3_aa: CASRGQIFPSNTEAFF; cdr3_nt: TGTGCCAGCCGTGGACAGATTTTTCCTTCGAACACTGAAGCTTTCTTT
d_call: NA; clone_size: many; j_call: TRBJ2-7; v_call: TRBV6-2/TRBV6-3; cdr3_aa: CASRTGGLSSYEQYF; cdr3_nt: TGTGCCAGCCGCACCGGGGGCCTATCTTCTTACGAGCAGTACTTC
d_call: TRBD2; clone_size: many; j_call: TRBJ2-3; v_call: TRBV4-1; cdr3_aa: CASSHEIGLAGGTDTQYF; cdr3_nt: TGCGCCAGCAGCCACGAAATCGGACTAGCGGGGGGCACAGATACGCAGTATTTT
d_call: NA; clone_size: many; j_call: TRBJ1-4; v_call: TRBV29-1; cdr3_aa: CSVEDPKVQKLFF; cdr3_nt: TGCAGCGTTGAAGATCCCAAGGTACAAAAACTGTTTTTT
d_call: NA; clone_size: many; j_call: TRBJ2-6; v_call: TRBV27; cdr3_aa: CASRVRGSGANVLTF; cdr3_nt: TGTGCCAGCAGAGTGCGAGGTTCTGGGGCCAACGTCCTGACTTTC
d_call: TRBD2; clone_size: many; j_call: TRBJ2-1; v_call: TRBV4-1; cdr3_aa: CASSQSQTSGAYNEQFF; cdr3_nt: TGCGCCAGCAGCCAAAGTCAGACTAGCGGGGCTTACAATGAGCAGTTCTTC
d_call: NA; clone_size: many; j_call: TRBJ2-7; v_call: TRBV20-1; cdr3_aa: CSALGPLGTYEQYF; cdr3_nt: TGCAGTGCTCTTGGACCTTTAGGAACCTACGAGCAGTACTTC
d_call: TRBD2; clone_size: many; j_call: TRBJ2-7; v_call: TRBV6-6; cdr3_aa: CASSYSGGIGEQYF; cdr3_nt: TGTGCCAGCAGTTACTCGGGGGGGATTGGAGAGCAGTACTTC
d_call: TRBD2; clone_size: many; j_call: TRBJ2-2; v_call: TRBV20-1; cdr3_aa: CSASIGRALNTGELFF; cdr3_nt: TGCAGTGCTAGTATCGGGAGGGCCCTGAACACCGGGGAGCTGTTTTTT
d_call: NA; clone_size: many; j_call: TRBJ2-6; v_call: TRBV29-1; cdr3_aa: CSVSGSGANVLTF; cdr3_nt: TGCAGCGTCAGTGGCTCTGGGGCCAACGTCCTGACTTTC
d_call: NA; clone_size: few; j_call: TRBJ2-7; v_call: TRBV27; cdr3_aa: CASSNWYEQYF; cdr3_nt: TGTGCCAGCAGCAACTGGTACGAGCAGTACTTC
d_call: NA; clone_size: many; j_call: TRBJ1-4; v_call: TRBV4-2; cdr3_aa: CASSQVLAENEKLFF; cdr3_nt: TGTGCCAGCAGCCAAGTTTTGGCAGAGAATGAAAAACTGTTTTTT
d_call: NA; clone_size: NA; j_call: TRBJ2-3; v_call: TRBV5-1; cdr3_aa: CAISLESSPPDTQYF; cdr3_nt: TGCGCCATCAGCTTAGAGTCCTCCCCGCCAGATACGCAGTATTTT
d_call: TRBD1; clone_size: many; j_call: TRBJ1-5; v_call: TRBV5-1; cdr3_aa: CASSWTGDSNQPQHF; cdr3_nt: TGCGCCAGCAGCTGGACAGGGGATAGCAATCAGCCCCAGCATTTT
d_call: TRBD2; clone_size: many; j_call: TRBJ2-1; v_call: TRBV11-1; cdr3_aa: CASSPPAGGPHNEQFF; cdr3_nt: TGTGCCAGCAGCCCCCCAGCGGGAGGGCCCCACAATGAGCAGTTCTTC